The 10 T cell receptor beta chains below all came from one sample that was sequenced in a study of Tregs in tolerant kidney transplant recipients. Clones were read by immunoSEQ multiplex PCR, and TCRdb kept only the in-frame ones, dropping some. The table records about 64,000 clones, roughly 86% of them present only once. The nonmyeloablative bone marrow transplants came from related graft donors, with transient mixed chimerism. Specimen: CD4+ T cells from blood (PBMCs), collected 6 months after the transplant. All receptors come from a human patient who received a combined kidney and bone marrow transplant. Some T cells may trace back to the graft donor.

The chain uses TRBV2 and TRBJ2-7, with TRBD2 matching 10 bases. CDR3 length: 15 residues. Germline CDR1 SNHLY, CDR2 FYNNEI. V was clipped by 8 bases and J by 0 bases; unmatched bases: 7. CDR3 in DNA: TGTGCCAGCGGTACTAGGACTAGCGGCTCCTACGAGCAGTACTTC. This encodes CASGTRTSGSYEQYF.

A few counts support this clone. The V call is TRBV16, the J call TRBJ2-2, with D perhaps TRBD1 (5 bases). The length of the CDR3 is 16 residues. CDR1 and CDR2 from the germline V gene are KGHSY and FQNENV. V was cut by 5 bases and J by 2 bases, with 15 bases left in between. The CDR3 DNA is TGTGCCAGCAGCTCAGGGCGGCTAGATAACACCGGGGAGCTGTTTTTT. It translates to CASSSGRLDNTGELFF.

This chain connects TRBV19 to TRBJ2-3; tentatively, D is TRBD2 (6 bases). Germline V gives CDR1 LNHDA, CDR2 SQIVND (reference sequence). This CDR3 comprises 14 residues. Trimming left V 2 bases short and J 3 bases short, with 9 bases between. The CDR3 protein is CASSISRGTDTQYF. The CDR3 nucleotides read TGTGCCAGTAGTATATCCCGGGGGACAGATACGCAGTATTTT.

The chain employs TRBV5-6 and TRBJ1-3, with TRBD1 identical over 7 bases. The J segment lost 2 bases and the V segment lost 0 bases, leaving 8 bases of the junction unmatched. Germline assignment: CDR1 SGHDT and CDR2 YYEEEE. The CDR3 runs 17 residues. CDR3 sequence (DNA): TGTGCCAGCAGCTTGGCCAGAGGGGGCGAGGCTGGAAACACCATATATTTT. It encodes CASSLARGGEAGNTIYF. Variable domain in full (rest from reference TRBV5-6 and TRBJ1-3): DAGVTQSPTHLIKTRGQQVTLRCSPKSGHDTVSWYQQALGQGPQFIFQYYEEEERQRGNFPDRFSGHQFPNYSSELNVNALLLGDSALYLCASSLARGGEAGNTIYFGEGSWLTVV.

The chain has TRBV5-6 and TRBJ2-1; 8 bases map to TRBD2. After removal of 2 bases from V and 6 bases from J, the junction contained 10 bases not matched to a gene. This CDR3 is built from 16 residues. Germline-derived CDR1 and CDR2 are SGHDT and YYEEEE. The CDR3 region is CASSFVGTRSVNEQFF. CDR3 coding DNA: TGTGCCAGCAGCTTCGTTGGGACTAGGTCTGTCAATGAGCAGTTCTTC.

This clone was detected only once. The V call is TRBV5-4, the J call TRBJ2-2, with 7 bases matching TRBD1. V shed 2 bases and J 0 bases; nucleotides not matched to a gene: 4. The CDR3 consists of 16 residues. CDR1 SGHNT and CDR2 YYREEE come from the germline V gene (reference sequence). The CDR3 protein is CASSLKGTANTGELFF. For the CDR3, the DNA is TGTGCCAGCAGCTTAAAGGGGACAGCGAACACCGGGGAGCTGTTTTTT.

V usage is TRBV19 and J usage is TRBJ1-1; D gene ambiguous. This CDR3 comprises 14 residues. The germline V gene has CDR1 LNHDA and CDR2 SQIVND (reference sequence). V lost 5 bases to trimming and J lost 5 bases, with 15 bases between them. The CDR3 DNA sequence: TGTGCCAGTAGTGCCGCGGGGTCGGGGACTGAAGCTTTCTTT. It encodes CASSAAGSGTEAFF.

The CDR3: CASRTSTGNYGYTF. The DNA for the CDR3 is TGCGCCAGCAGAACCTCCACAGGGAACTATGGCTACACCTTC. The chain employs TRBV5-1 and TRBJ1-2, with D maybe TRBD1 (6 bases). V lost 5 bases to trimming and J lost 2 bases, with 13 bases between them. The CDR3 covers 14 residues. The germline V gene encodes CDR1 SGHRS and CDR2 YFSETQ.

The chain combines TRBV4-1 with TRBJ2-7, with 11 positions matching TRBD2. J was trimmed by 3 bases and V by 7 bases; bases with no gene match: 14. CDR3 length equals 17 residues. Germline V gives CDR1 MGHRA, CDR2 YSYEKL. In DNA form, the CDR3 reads TGCGCCAGCAACCCTCGACCTGATAGCGGGGGGGGCTACGAGCAGTACTTC. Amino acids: CASNPRPDSGGGYEQYF.

CDR3 in DNA: TGCGCCAGCAGCTTGGACTATCGGGAGACCCAGTACTTC. Translated, it gives CASSLDYRETQYF. The V and J genes are TRBV5-1 and TRBJ2-5; D not resolved. Germline V gene sequence: CDR1 SGHRS, CDR2 YFSETQ. The CDR3 totals 13 residues. Trimming cost V 0 bases and J 5 bases, with 8 bases left between them.